Listed below are T cell receptor beta chains from one sample, sequenced in a study of STAT5B mutations in CD4+ large granular lymphocyte leukemia. The repertoire was sequenced with immunoSEQ multiplex PCR; TCRdb's copy has only in-frame clones and lacks some. Of tens of thousands of clones listed, 88% were seen once; the top ten hold more than 0.95%. The sequenced material came from CD4+ T cells from blood buffy coats. The receptors derive from a human donor in good health. CDR3s leave out the opening cysteine and the closing phenylalanine or tryptophan. Each record gives: J gene, CDR3 length, V gene, CDR3 protein.

TRBJ1-1,8,TRBV6-1,ASSRVQAF
TRBJ2-7,12,TRBV19,ASTSPGRGYEQY
TRBJ1-5,13,TRBV7-2,ASSLYPQVNQPQH
TRBJ2-2,13,TRBV11-2,ASSLVLAGTGELF
TRBJ1-5,11,TRBV12-5,ASDQGINQPQH
TRBJ2-2,12,TRBV11-2,ASGGLANTGELF
TRBJ2-4,12,TRBV2,ASSEGRAAHIQY
TRBJ2-7,13,TRBV7-2,ASSPRVGSSYEQY
TRBJ2-1,13,TRBV5-4,ASSFGLAGANEQF
TRBJ2-1,14,TRBV28,ASSFSWTSGNNEQF
TRBJ2-1,14,TRBV5-5,ASSLESWTAYNEQF
TRBJ1-2,13,TRBV7-8,ASSLIADNGYGYT
TRBJ2-2,15,TRBV7-2,ASSKQRETIRGGELF
TRBJ1-6,11,TRBV6-1,ASSEIANSPLH
TRBJ2-2,11,TRBV4-3,ASSPQGTGELF
TRBJ2-1,12,TRBV6-5,ASSDRLSYNEQF
TRBJ1-5,11,TRBV7-9,ASSLEQGTPQH
TRBJ2-2,9,TRBV20-1,SAQGAGELF
TRBJ2-7,11,TRBV5-1,ASSLDRVYEQY
TRBJ1-4,11,TRBV12-5,ASGLEPGGDLF
TRBJ1-4,13,TRBV7-9,ASSLRFGVEEKLF
TRBJ2-3,14,TRBV12-5,ASGLRLSRNTDTQY
TRBJ1-5,11,TRBV6-5,ASSGQNNQPQH
TRBJ1-2,12,TRBV5-5,ASSLTGFWEGPT
TRBJ2-5,13,TRBV6-1,ASSEAGGTAGTQY
TRBJ1-5,12,TRBV11-2,ASSLDLTGNPQH
TRBJ1-5,12,TRBV7-2,ASSLVTVNQPQH
TRBJ1-3,10,TRBV6-6,ASRRSGNTIY
TRBJ2-5,11,TRBV15,ATKTGSQETQY
TRBJ2-7,11,TRBV28,ASRGIFSYEQY
TRBJ2-7,14,TRBV19,ASSMSKQGGVVEQY
TRBJ2-1,12,TRBV6-4,ASKRELAGDEQF
TRBJ2-1,13,TRBV5-4,ASSLDPSSYNEQF
TRBJ1-1,13,TRBV5-8,ASSLVGPGNTEAF
TRBJ2-1,15,TRBV11-3,ASSPGGSGSSYNEQF
TRBJ1-5,13,TRBV7-9,ASSFSGGLNQPQH
TRBJ1-2,13,TRBV5-5,ASSLGGRSHYGYT
TRBJ1-6,12,TRBV11-2,ASSLLSNNSPLH
TRBJ1-1,9,TRBV25-1,ASSPLTEAF
TRBJ2-7,11,TRBV12-5,ASGLGQGYEQY
TRBJ2-2,13,TRBV11-2,ASSLVGTNTGELL
TRBJ1-1,10,TRBV18,ASSPRQGEAF
TRBJ1-2,11,TRBV5-1,ASSEAGGYGYT
TRBJ2-5,13,TRBV7-9,ASSLSGGSRETQY
TRBJ2-3,12,TRBV28,ASSLVGGTDTQY
TRBJ2-7,13,TRBV13,ASSERGEYSYEQY
TRBJ1-6,14,TRBV5-4,ASSVAGWQGNSPLH